This T cell receptor (beta chain) was identified in a study of shared clonotypes between healthy human individuals. Comments on this clone: What it binds is not known.

A split of CD4+ cells into CD45RA+ naive and CD45RA-negative memory subsets was performed. The table came from immunoSEQ multiplex PCR; TCRdb's copy has only in-frame clones and leaves some out. The repertoire has 190,000 or so clones, 80% to 95% of them found once; the top ten carry about 0.067%. Study findings and constraints: Across subsets, estimated richness was generally greater for naive than for memory populations. It was the few donors that limited the genetic and exposure-history diversity represented.

Trimming pared 7 bases from V and 5 bases from J, leaving 20 bases between. The CDR3 consists of 15 residues. Germline CDR1 MNHEY, CDR2 SMNVEV (reference sequence). The sequencing sample was made of naive CD4+ T cells sorted from blood. This sample's subset: CD45RA+ positively selected. The rearrangement links TRBV27 to TRBJ1-1, with D perhaps TRBD1 (5 bases). The origin of this receptor is a woman in her twenties or thirties in good health. The CDR3 spells CASTLYSGGRTEAFF. The CDR3 region has the DNA TGTGCCAGCACCCTTTATTCGGGGGGAAGGACTGAAGCTTTCTTT.